Shown below are 9 T cell receptor beta chains from a single sample sequenced in a study of OX40 agonist ivuxolimab in advanced cancers. This table comes from immunoSEQ multiplex PCR, and its TCRdb copy is limited to in-frame clones, with some not included. The sample holds 83,000 or so clones, approximately 83% seen once. The sample in question was CD4+ or CD8+ T cells sorted from blood, obtained in a trial of the OX40 agonist ivuxolimab. The origin of the receptors is an adult with an advanced solid tumor such as melanoma, head and neck, liver or kidney cancer.

This chain joins TRBV9 and TRBJ2-4, with 11 bases fitting TRBD2. J gave up 5 bases and V 3 bases, and 1 base lay outside the gene matches. Per the germline V gene, CDR1 is SGDLS and CDR2 is YYNGEE. This CDR3 is 14 amino acids long. CDR3 sequence reads: CASSAGLAENIQYF. The CDR3 DNA reads TGTGCCAGCAGCGCGGGACTAGCGGAAAACATTCAGTACTTC.

The V call is TRBV7-3, the J call TRBJ1-4; weak D call: TRBD1 (5 bases). V gave up 2 bases and J gave up 6 bases, with 13 bases separating them. Germline-derived CDR1 and CDR2 are SGHTA and FQGTGA. The CDR3 is made up of 15 amino acids. The CDR3 bases are TGTGCCAGCAGCTTAGACGGGGCCCGTTATGAAAAACTGTTTTTT. Protein sequence: CASSLDGARYEKLFF.

The rearrangement uses TRBV15 and TRBJ2-7, with a weak D call TRBD1 (7 bases). This CDR3 is built from 17 residues. Germline CDR1 is LNHNV and CDR2 is YYDKDF (reference sequence). V lost 1 base to trimming and J lost 3 bases, with 19 bases between them. DNA for the CDR3: TGTGCCACCAGCAGAGGACTAGGGAGCGCAGGGGGCTACGAGCAGTACTTC. This encodes CATSRGLGSAGGYEQYF.

As for this clone: Other DNA sequences from this sample encode an identical CDR3 as well. V and J are TRBV7-2 and TRBJ2-2; D remains unclear. In germline, CDR1 is SGHTA, CDR2 FQGNSA. The CDR3 runs to 16 residues. Between the trimmed V and J ends, which lost 3 bases and 0 bases, there was a span of 11 bases. The CDR3 loop reads CASSLGGQANTGELFF. CDR3 coding DNA: TGTGCCAGCAGCTTGGGTGGGCAAGCGAACACCGGGGAGCTGTTTTTT.

The chain links TRBV7-3 to TRBJ1-2, with D possibly matching TRBD1 (6 bases). The CDR3 sequence is 14 residues long. CDR1 is SGHTA, CDR2 FQGTGA, per germline. V was shortened by 3 bases and J by 3 bases, with 11 bases between the two germline ends. Here the CDR3 DNA reads TGTGCCAGCAGCTTGGACAGTTCCTACTATGGCTACACCTTC. Residues: CASSLDSSYYGYTF.

This chain uses TRBV28 with TRBJ1-6; D unclear. V shed 2 bases and J shed 11 bases, with 13 bases lying between them. Germline CDR1 reads MDHEN; CDR2 reads SYDVKM. The CDR3 is 14 amino acids. The CDR3 nucleotides read TGTGCCAGCAGTTTACTCTCTCGGGAGACACCCCTCCACTTT. Translated: CASSLLSRETPLHF.

The rearrangement uses TRBV19 and TRBJ1-1; TRBD1 aligns across 9 bases. V dropped 5 bases and J dropped 2; count of bases not matched to a gene: 12. Germline V CDR1 and CDR2: LNHDA, SQIVND (reference sequence). This CDR3 is 17 amino acids long. This CDR3 reads CASSSRTGEKLNTEAFF. In DNA form, the CDR3 reads TGTGCCAGTAGTTCCCGGACAGGGGAGAAGTTAAACACTGAAGCTTTCTTT.

The chain uses TRBV12-5 and TRBJ1-1; tentatively, D is TRBD1 (6 bases). The CDR3 length is 15 residues. Trimming took 2 bases from V and 8 from J, leaving 18 bases between them. Germline CDR1 reads LGHNT; CDR2 reads FRNRAP. CDR3 residues: CASGLRQGLRSEAFF. CDR3 DNA sequence: TGTGCTAGTGGTTTGAGGCAGGGGCTTAGATCCGAAGCTTTCTTT.

This clone was seen more than once but under ten times. The chain joins TRBV5-1 to TRBJ2-7; TRBD1 aligns across 9 bases. This CDR3 is 14 amino acids long. Germline V gene lookup returns CDR1 SGHRS and CDR2 YFSETQ. The ends lost 3 bases at V and 4 bases at J; junction bases unmatched: 5. CDR3 in amino acids: CASSSGQGRYEQYF. The CDR3 nucleotides are TGCGCCAGCAGCTCCGGACAGGGGAGGTACGAGCAGTACTTC.